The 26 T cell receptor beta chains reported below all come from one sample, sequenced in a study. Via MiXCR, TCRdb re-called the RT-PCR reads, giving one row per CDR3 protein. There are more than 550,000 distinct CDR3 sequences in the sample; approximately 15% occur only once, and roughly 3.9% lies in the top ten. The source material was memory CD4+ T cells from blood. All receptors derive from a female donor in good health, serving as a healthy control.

CDR3 residues: CASSPLEGASTGELFF. In DNA, the CDR3 is TGTGCCAGCTCACCATTGGAGGGGGCTTCGACCGGGGAGCTGTTTTTT. V usage is TRBV18 and J usage is TRBJ2-2; weak D call: TRBD1 (7 bases). Trimming shortened V by 2 bases and J by 5 bases, and 15 bases separated the two germline ends. In germline, CDR1 is KGHSH, CDR2 LQKENI. This CDR3 spans 16 amino acids.

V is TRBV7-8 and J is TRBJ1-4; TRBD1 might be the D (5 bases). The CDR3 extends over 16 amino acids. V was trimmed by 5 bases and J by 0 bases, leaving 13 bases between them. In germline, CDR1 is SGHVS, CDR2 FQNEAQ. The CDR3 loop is CASSRETAATNEKLFF. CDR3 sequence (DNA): TGTGCCAGCAGCAGGGAGACAGCTGCAACTAATGAAAAACTGTTTTTT.

CDR3 residues: CASSLGQQGEQYF. Here the CDR3 DNA reads TGCGCCAGCAGCTTGGGGCAACAGGGGGAGCAGTACTTC. J is TRBJ2-7 and V is TRBV5-1; 7 bases align to TRBD1. Germline assignment: CDR1 SGHRS and CDR2 YFSETQ. This CDR3 spans 13 amino acids. The trim removed 0 bases at V and 7 bases at J, leaving 4 bases unmatched.

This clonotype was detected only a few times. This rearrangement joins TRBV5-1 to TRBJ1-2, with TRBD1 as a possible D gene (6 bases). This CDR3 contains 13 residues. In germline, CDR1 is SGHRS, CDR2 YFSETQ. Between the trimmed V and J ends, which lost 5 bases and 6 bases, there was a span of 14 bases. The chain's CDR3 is CASRGGQNHGYTF. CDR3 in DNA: TGCGCCAGCAGGGGCGGACAGAACCATGGCTACACCTTC. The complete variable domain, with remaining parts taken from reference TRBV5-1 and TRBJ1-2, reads KAGVTQTPRYLIKTRGQQVTLSCSPISGHRSVSWYQQTPGQGLQFLFEYFSETQRNKGNFPGRFSGRQFSNSRSEMNVSTLELGDSALYLCASRGGQNHGYTFGSGTRLTVV.

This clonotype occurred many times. Here the CDR3 DNA reads TGTGCCACCCACAGGGATGAAAAACTGTTTTTT. It codes for CATHRDEKLFF. The rearrangement joins TRBV6-6 to TRBJ1-4, with D perhaps matching TRBD1 (6 bases). The CDR3 length is 11 residues. Deletions cut 10 bases from V and 6 bases from J, with 9 bases between. Germline lookup yields CDR1 MNHNY and CDR2 SVGAGI (reference sequence).

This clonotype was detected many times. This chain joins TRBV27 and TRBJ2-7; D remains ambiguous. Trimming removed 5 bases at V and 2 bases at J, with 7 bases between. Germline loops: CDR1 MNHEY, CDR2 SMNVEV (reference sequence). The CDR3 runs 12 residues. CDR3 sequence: CASSHPPYEQYF. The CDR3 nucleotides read TGTGCCAGCAGTCACCCACCCTACGAGCAGTACTTC.

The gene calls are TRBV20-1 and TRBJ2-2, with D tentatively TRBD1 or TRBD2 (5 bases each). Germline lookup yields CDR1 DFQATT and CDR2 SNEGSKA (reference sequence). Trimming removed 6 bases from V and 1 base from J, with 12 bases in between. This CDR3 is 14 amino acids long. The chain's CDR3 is CSARIGGNTGELFF. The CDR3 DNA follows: TGCAGTGCCAGAATTGGGGGGAACACCGGGGAGCTGTTTTTT.

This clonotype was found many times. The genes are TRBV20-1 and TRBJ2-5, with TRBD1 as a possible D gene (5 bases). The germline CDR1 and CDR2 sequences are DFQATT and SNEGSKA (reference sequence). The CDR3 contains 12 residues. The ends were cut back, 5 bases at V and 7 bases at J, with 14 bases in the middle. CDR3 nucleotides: TGCAGTGCTCGTACCCAAAGGGGGACCCAGTACTTC. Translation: CSARTQRGTQYF.

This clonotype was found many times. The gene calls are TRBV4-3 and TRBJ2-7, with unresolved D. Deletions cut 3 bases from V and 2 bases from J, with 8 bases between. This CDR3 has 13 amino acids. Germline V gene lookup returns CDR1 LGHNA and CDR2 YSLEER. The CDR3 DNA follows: TGCGCCAGCAGCCAGGAAACAACCTACGAGCAGTACTTC. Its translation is CASSQETTYEQYF.

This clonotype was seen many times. The CDR3 nucleotides read TGTGCCAGCAGGCGAAGGACTACTATAAACAATGAGCAGTTCTTC. This translates into CASRRRTTINNEQFF. V gene TRBV6-5 combines with J gene TRBJ2-1; D might be TRBD2 (6 bases). CDR1 and CDR2 (germline): MNHEY, SVGAGI. V was clipped by 6 bases and J by 5 bases, with 17 bases between them. The CDR3 totals 15 residues.

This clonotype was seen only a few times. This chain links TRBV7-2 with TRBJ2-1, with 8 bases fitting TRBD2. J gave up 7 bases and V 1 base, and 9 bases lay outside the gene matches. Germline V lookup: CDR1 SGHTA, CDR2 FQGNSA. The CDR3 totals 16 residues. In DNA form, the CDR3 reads TGTGCCAGCAGCTTAGATACGGCGGGGGGCTCGAATGAGCAGTTCTTC. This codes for CASSLDTAGGSNEQFF.

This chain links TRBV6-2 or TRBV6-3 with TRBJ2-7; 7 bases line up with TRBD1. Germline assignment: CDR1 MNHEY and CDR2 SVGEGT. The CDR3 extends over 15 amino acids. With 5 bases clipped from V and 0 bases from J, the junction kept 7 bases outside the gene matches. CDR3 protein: CASSMGQSHSYEQYF. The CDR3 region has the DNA TGTGCCAGCAGTATGGGACAGTCGCACTCCTACGAGCAGTACTTC.

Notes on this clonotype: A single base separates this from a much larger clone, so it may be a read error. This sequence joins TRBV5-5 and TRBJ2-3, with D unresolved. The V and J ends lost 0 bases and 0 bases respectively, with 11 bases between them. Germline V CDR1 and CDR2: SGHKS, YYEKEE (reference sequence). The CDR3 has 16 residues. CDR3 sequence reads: CASSLGATRSTDTQYF. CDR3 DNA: TGTGCCAGCAGCTTGGGAGCCACGAGAAGCACAGATACGCAGTATTTT.

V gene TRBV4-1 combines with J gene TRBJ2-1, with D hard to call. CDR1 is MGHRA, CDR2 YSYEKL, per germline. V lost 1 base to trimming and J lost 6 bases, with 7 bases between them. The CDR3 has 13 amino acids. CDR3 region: CASSQGLFNEQFF. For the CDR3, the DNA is TGCGCCAGCAGCCAAGGTTTATTCAATGAGCAGTTCTTC.

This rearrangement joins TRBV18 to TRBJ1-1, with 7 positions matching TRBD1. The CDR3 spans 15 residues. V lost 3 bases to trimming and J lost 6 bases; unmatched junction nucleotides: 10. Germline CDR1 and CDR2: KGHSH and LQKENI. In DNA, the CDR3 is TGTGCCAGCTCACCTAGTATAGCAGGGGGACCTGAAGCTTTCTTT. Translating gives CASSPSIAGGPEAFF.

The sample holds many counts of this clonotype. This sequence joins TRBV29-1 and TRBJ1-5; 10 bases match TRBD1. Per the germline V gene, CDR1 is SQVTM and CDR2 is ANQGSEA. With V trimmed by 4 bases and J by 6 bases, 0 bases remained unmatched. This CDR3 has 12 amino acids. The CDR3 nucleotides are TGCAGCGTTGGGACAGGGGGTCAGCCCCAGCATTTT. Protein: CSVGTGGQPQHF.

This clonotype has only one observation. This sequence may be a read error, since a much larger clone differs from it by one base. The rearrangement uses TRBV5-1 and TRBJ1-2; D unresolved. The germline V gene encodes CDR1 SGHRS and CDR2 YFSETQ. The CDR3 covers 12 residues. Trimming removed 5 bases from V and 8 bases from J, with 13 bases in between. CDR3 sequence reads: CASRTEGAGYTF. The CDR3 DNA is TGCGCCAGCAGAACCGAAGGTGCGGGCTACACCTTC. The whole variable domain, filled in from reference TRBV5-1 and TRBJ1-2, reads KAGVTQTPRYLIKTRGQQVTLSCSPISGHRSVSWYQQTPGQGLQFLFEYFSETQRNKGNFPGRFSGRQFSNSRSEMNVSTLELGDSALYLCASRTEGAGYTFGSGTRLTVV.

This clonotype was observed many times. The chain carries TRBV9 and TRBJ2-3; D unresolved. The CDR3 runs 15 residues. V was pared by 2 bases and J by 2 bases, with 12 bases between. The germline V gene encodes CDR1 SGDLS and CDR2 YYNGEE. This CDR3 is CASSVYIGFTDTQYF. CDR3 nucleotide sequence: TGTGCCAGCAGCGTCTACATCGGTTTCACAGATACGCAGTATTTT.

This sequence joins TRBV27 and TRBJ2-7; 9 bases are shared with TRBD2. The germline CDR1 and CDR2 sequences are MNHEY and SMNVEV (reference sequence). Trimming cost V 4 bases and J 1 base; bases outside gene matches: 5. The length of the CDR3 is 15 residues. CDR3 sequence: CASSSLAGISYEQYF. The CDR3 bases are TGTGCCAGCAGTTCTCTAGCGGGAATATCCTACGAGCAGTACTTC.

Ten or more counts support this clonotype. The CDR3 here is CASSYSSKEGEQFF. The CDR3 nucleotides are TGTGCCAGCAGTTACTCTAGCAAAGAGGGCGAGCAGTTCTTC. The chain carries TRBV6-6 and TRBJ2-1, with D perhaps matching TRBD2 (5 bases). There are 14 residues in the CDR3. Germline V gene data show CDR1 as MNHNY and CDR2 as SVGAGI (reference sequence). Trimming left V 0 bases short and J 10 bases short, with 13 bases between.

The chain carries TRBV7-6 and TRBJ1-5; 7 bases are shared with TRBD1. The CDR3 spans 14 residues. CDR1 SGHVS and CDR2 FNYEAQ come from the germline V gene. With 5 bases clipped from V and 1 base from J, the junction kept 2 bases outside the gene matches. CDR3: CASSAQGSNQPQHF. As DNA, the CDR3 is TGTGCCAGCAGCGCACAGGGGAGCAATCAGCCCCAGCATTTT. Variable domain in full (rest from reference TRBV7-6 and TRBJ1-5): GAGVSQSPRYKVTKRGQDVALRCDPISGHVSLYWYRQALGQGPEFLTYFNYEAQQDKSGLPNDRFSAERPEGSISTLTIQRTEQRDSAMYRCASSAQGSNQPQHFGDGTRLSIL.

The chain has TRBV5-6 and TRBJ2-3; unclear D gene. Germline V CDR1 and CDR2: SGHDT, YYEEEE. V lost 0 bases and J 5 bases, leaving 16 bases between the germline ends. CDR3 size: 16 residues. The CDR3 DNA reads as TGTGCCAGCAGCTTGGAAACCGGAGCCTCGGGAGATACGCAGTATTTT. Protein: CASSLETGASGDTQYF. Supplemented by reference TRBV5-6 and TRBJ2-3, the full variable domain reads DAGVTQSPTHLIKTRGQQVTLRCSPKSGHDTVSWYQQALGQGPQFIFQYYEEEERQRGNFPDRFSGHQFPNYSSELNVNALLLGDSALYLCASSLETGASGDTQYFGPGTRLTVL.

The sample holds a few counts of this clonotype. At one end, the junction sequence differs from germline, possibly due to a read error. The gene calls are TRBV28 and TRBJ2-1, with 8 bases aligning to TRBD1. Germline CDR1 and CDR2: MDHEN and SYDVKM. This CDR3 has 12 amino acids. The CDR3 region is CASSLGRQGIFF. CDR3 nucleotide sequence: TGTGCCAGCAGTTTAGGGAGACAGGGGATATTTTTC.

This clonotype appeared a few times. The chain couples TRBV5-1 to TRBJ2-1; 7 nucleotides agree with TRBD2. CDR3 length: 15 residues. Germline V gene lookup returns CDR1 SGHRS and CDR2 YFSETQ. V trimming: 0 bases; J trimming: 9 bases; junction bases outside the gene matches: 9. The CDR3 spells CASSLVGGTTVEQFF. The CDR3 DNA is TGCGCCAGCAGCTTGGTGGGGGGGACGACGGTTGAGCAGTTCTTC.

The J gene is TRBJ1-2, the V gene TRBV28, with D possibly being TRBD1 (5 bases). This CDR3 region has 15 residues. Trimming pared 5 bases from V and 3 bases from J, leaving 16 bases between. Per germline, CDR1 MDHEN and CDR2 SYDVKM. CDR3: CASSGASGGDYGYTF. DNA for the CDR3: TGTGCCAGCAGTGGCGCCTCGGGAGGGGACTATGGCTACACCTTC.

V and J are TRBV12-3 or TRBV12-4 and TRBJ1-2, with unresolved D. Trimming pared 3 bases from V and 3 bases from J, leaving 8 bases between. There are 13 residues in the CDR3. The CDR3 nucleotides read TGTGCCAGCAGTTTTCAGGAAGACTATGGCTACACCTTC. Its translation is CASSFQEDYGYTF.